The 21 T cell receptor beta chains below all came from one sample that was sequenced in a study of CD8 T cells in ankylosing spondylitis listed by TCRdb under 2017. No antigen is known for these receptors. Library construction relied on 5' RACE. TCRdb shows the sequencer as Illumina HiSeq 2500. In TCRdb, the public reads were trimmed at Q25 with fastp and aligned with MiXCR, with productive beta chains retained. Each entry is one CDR3 protein sequence, shown with its most common DNA and genes. For this sample the table gives some 220,000 distinct CDR3 sequences, of which approximately 7.3% were detected only once. The ten largest account for approximately 15% of the sample. General conclusions and limits of the study: Blood from ankylosing spondylitis patients appeared to be characterized by a TCR beta motif composed of 7 to 9 highly homologous amino acid variants.

The sample comprised blood, either unsorted or a sorted T cell fraction (not recorded which). The receptors here all came from a male donor with ankylosing spondylitis.

This clonotype was found many times. This chain uses TRBV5-1 with TRBJ1-2; maybe TRBD1 (5 bases). The CDR3 extends over 13 amino acids. Trimming stripped 8 bases from V and 0 bases from J, with 11 bases between. CDR1 SGHRS and CDR2 YFSETQ come from the germline V gene. As DNA, the CDR3 is TGCGCCAGTCGGGACCGAGCTAACTATGGCTACACCTTC. It translates to CASRDRANYGYTF.

In this sample, this clonotype turned up many times. The rearrangement uses TRBV27 and TRBJ2-7, with 9 bases aligning to TRBD1. The CDR3 is 15 amino acids. Germline-derived CDR1 and CDR2 are MNHEY and SMNVEV (reference sequence). V gave up 3 bases and J gave up 3 bases; unmatched junction bases: 6. The CDR3 nucleotides read TGTGCCAGCAGTTTGCGGACAGGGGTGTTCTACGAGCAGTACTTC. Its protein is CASSLRTGVFYEQYF.

At least ten counts were recorded for this clonotype. The J gene is TRBJ2-7, the V gene TRBV6-2 or TRBV6-3, with unresolved D. This CDR3 contains 12 residues. V was shortened by 2 bases and J by 3 bases, with 5 bases between the two germline ends. The germline gives CDR1 MNHEY, CDR2 SVGEGT. The DNA of the CDR3 is TGTGCCAGCAGTTACGCGGTCTACGAGCAGTACTTC. Translation gives CASSYAVYEQYF.

There are many counts of this clonotype. The V call is TRBV29-1, the J call TRBJ1-1; D is perhaps TRBD1 (5 bases). The CDR3 is made up of 12 amino acids. The V end lost 4 bases, the J end lost 10 bases, and 16 bases lay between the germline ends. In germline, CDR1 is SQVTM, CDR2 ANQGSEA. The CDR3 loop reads CSVVGGIGVAFF. CDR3 sequence (DNA): TGCAGCGTTGTCGGGGGAATCGGAGTAGCTTTCTTT. Combining the CDR3 with reference TRBV29-1 and TRBJ1-1 gives the whole variable domain SAVISQKPSRDICQRGTSLTIQCQVDSQVTMMFWYRQQPGQSLTLIATANQGSEATYESGFVIDKFPISRPNLTFSTLTVSNMSPEDSSIYLCSVVGGIGVAFFGQGTRLTVV.

This clonotype was found many times. This chain uses TRBV5-1 with TRBJ2-3; D gene unclear. V lost 1 base and J 2 bases, leaving 8 bases between the germline ends. This CDR3 comprises 14 residues. CDR1 SGHRS and CDR2 YFSETQ come from the germline V gene. The CDR3 loop is CASSLTDYTDTQYF. CDR3 DNA: TGCGCCAGCAGCTTGACAGATTACACAGATACGCAGTATTTT.

The chain joins TRBV13 to TRBJ2-5; D is possibly TRBD1 (5 bases). The CDR3 extends over 12 amino acids. Germline V lookup: CDR1 PRHDT, CDR2 FYEKMQ (reference sequence). Trimming cost V 3 bases and J 7 bases, with 9 bases left between them. CDR3 loop: CASSFRVVTQYF. The CDR3 bases are TGTGCCAGCAGCTTCAGGGTCGTGACCCAGTACTTC.

Many counts were recorded for this clonotype. The J gene is TRBJ1-5, the V gene TRBV24-1, with D unresolved. Germline V CDR1 and CDR2: KGHDR, SFDVKD. Deletions cut 9 bases from V and 7 bases from J, with 15 bases between. The CDR3 is made up of 13 amino acids. CDR3 nucleotides: TGTGCCACCTCCTCGGGGATTCTGCAGCCCCAGCATTTT. As protein: CATSSGILQPQHF.

This clonotype was found many times. The chain recombines TRBV11-2 with TRBJ2-4; 7 nucleotides match TRBD1. Germline CDR1 reads SGHAT; CDR2 reads FQNNGV. The CDR3 runs 19 residues. The V gene end was trimmed by 0 bases and the J gene end by 0 bases; junction bases not matched to a gene: 11. CDR3 in amino acids: CASSLEMVFGQVAKNIQYF. As DNA, the CDR3 is TGTGCCAGCAGCTTAGAAATGGTTTTCGGACAGGTAGCCAAAAACATTCAGTACTTC.

This clonotype was recorded many times. The V and J genes are TRBV25-1 and TRBJ2-7; D gene uncertain. Per germline, CDR1 MGHDK and CDR2 SYGVNS. V lost 5 bases and J 6 bases, leaving 14 bases between the germline ends. This CDR3 comprises 13 residues. The CDR3 region is CASSTSSSLEQYF. The CDR3 DNA follows: TGTGCCAGCAGTACCTCGTCATCCCTCGAGCAGTACTTC.

The CDR3 DNA is TGTGCCAGTGGGGACAGTTTCTCCTACGAGCAGTACTTC. Protein product: CASGDSFSYEQYF. J is TRBJ2-7 and V is TRBV25-1, with 7 bases aligning to TRBD1. CDR1 and CDR2 (germline): MGHDK, SYGVNS. This CDR3 has 13 amino acids. The V gene end was trimmed by 9 bases and the J gene end by 0 bases; junction bases not matched to a gene: 5.

This clonotype was seen more than once but under ten times. The rearrangement uses TRBV7-2 and TRBJ1-6, with TRBD1 as a possible D gene (5 bases). CDR3 size: 12 residues. Trimming removed 5 bases at V and 9 bases at J, with 8 bases between. The germline V gene encodes CDR1 SGHTA and CDR2 FQGNSA. The CDR3 DNA is TGTGCCAGCAGCCCTGGGGGTTCACCCCTCCACTTT. Protein sequence: CASSPGGSPLHF.

This clonotype has at least ten counts. This chain joins TRBV2 and TRBJ1-5; tentative D call: TRBD1 (5 bases). Per the germline V gene, CDR1 is SNHLY and CDR2 is FYNNEI. This CDR3 has 17 residues. Trimming shortened V by 3 bases and J by 9 bases, and 24 bases separated the two germline ends. The DNA of the CDR3 is TGTGCCAGCAGTGAGGAGGGGCAGGCCAAGAGGTTTTCGCCCCAGCATTTT. Protein product: CASSEEGQAKRFSPQHF.

This clonotype was found many times. The V and J genes are TRBV25-1 and TRBJ1-2; tentatively, D is TRBD1 (6 bases). Germline-derived CDR1 and CDR2 are MGHDK and SYGVNS. There are 13 residues in the CDR3. The V end was cut by 6 bases, the J end by 4 bases, with 12 bases between. CDR3 loop: CASSRRGRYGYTF. In DNA, the CDR3 is TGTGCCAGCAGCCGCCGGGGGCGCTATGGCTACACCTTC.

The chain employs TRBV20-1 and TRBJ1-2; D gene ambiguous. CDR3 length: 11 residues. Trimming pared 1 base from V and 6 bases from J, leaving 6 bases between. Germline CDR1 DFQATT, CDR2 SNEGSKA (reference sequence). Written as DNA, the CDR3 is TGCAGTGCTAGAGGGGGAGATGGCTACACCTTC. It is translated as CSARGGDGYTF.

This clonotype was seen ten or more times. The rearrangement links TRBV7-9 to TRBJ2-6, with D possibly being TRBD1 (5 bases). The CDR3 totals 16 residues. Germline lookup yields CDR1 SEHNR and CDR2 FQNEAQ (reference sequence). V lost 6 bases to trimming and J lost 0 bases, with 12 bases between them. The CDR3: CASSSRQSSGANVLTF. The CDR3, as DNA: TGTGCCAGCAGTTCCCGACAGAGCTCTGGGGCCAACGTCCTGACTTTC.

The chain combines TRBV28 with TRBJ2-7; D remains unclear. Germline loops: CDR1 MDHEN, CDR2 SYDVKM. Trimming shortened V by 3 bases and J by 5 bases, and 17 bases separated the two germline ends. The CDR3 is 15 residues long. CDR3 DNA: TGTGCCAGCAGTTTTCAAGGTCCGCGGTTAGACGAGCAGTACTTC. Translating gives CASSFQGPRLDEQYF. The full variable domain, its missing parts supplied by reference TRBV28 and TRBJ2-7, is DVKVTQSSRYLVKRTGEKVFLECVQDMDHENMFWYRQDPGLGLRLIYFSYDVKMKEKGDIPEGYSVSREKKERFSLILESASTNQTSMYLCASSFQGPRLDEQYFGPGTRLTVT.

This clonotype was detected a few times. The chain recombines TRBV7-9 with TRBJ2-7, with unresolved D. V was cut by 0 bases and J by 0 bases, with 9 bases left in between. The CDR3 sequence is 15 residues long. Germline CDR1 reads SEHNR; CDR2 reads FQNEAQ (reference sequence). CDR3 coding DNA: TGTGCCAGCAGCTTAGCCAGTAACCCCTCCTACGAGCAGTACTTC. It codes for CASSLASNPSYEQYF.

In this sample, this clonotype turned up many times. The chain links TRBV4-1 to TRBJ1-3; D is ambiguous. Trimming stripped 1 base from V and 4 bases from J, with 8 bases between. The CDR3 length is 14 residues. CDR1 MGHRA and CDR2 YSYEKL come from the germline V gene. The CDR3 nucleotides read TGCGCCAGCAGCCAAGGGACGCGAGGAAACACCATATATTTT. This gives the protein CASSQGTRGNTIYF.

The chain employs TRBV6-5 and TRBJ2-2; 7 bases are a match to TRBD1. CDR3 length: 18 amino acids. Per the germline V gene, CDR1 is MNHEY and CDR2 is SVGAGI. With V trimmed by 2 bases and J by 3 bases, 12 bases remained unmatched. CDR3 residues: CASSYGKGGRAYTGELFF. DNA of the CDR3: TGTGCCAGCAGTTACGGGAAAGGGGGCAGGGCCTACACCGGGGAGCTGTTTTTT.

This clonotype was counted between two and nine times. V is TRBV6-1 and J is TRBJ1-4, with 7 bases aligning to TRBD1. Germline values: CDR1 MNHNS, CDR2 SASEGT. The ends lost 3 bases at V and 4 bases at J; junction bases unmatched: 5. The CDR3 runs 15 residues. For the CDR3, the DNA is TGTGCCAGCAGTGATCCCGGGACAGATAATGAAAAACTGTTTTTT. Amino acids: CASSDPGTDNEKLFF.

At least ten counts were recorded for this clonotype. The rearrangement joins TRBV4-3 to TRBJ2-7, with TRBD1 matching 7 bases. Germline loops: CDR1 LGHNA, CDR2 YSLEER. J was trimmed by 2 bases and V by 4 bases; bases with no gene match: 8. The CDR3 sequence is 15 residues long. The CDR3 nucleotides read TGCGCCAGCAGCCCGTACAGGGGTACGACCTACGAGCAGTACTTC. It specifies CASSPYRGTTYEQYF.